The next 8 T cell receptor beta chains were all read from a single sample in a study of radiation and T cells in renal cell carcinoma. The assay was immunoSEQ multiplex PCR, and TCRdb's table has in-frame clones only and misses some. Of about 120,000 clones listed, approximately 75% are singletons. Time point defined: blood 2 weeks post-SBRT. Treatment defined: 15 Gy SBRT to primary tumor, nephrectomy 4 weeks later. The material sequenced was blood, taken from a patient whose treatment included radiotherapy and nephrectomy. Every receptor here comes from a woman in her fifties or sixties with renal cell carcinoma.

The chain has TRBV9 and TRBJ1-6, with D uncertain. The CDR3 runs to 14 residues. Trimming took off 0 bases at V and 7 bases at J, with 8 bases between the two ends. The germline gives CDR1 SGDLS, CDR2 YYNGEE. The CDR3 reads CASSVDQYNSPLHF. The DNA of the CDR3 is TGTGCCAGCAGCGTAGACCAGTACAATTCACCCCTCCACTTT.

This clone came up once. The rearrangement uses TRBV7-2 and TRBJ1-2; 7 bases line up with TRBD1. J was trimmed by 5 bases and V by 5 bases; bases with no gene match: 5. The CDR3 spans 13 residues. Germline CDR1 is SGHTA and CDR2 is FQGNSA. Here the CDR3 reads CASSAGQRYGYTF. Here the CDR3 DNA reads TGTGCCAGCAGCGCGGGACAGCGGTATGGCTACACCTTC.

The V gene is TRBV19, the J gene TRBJ2-3, with 12 bases aligning to TRBD2. The J segment lost 3 bases and the V segment lost 3 bases, leaving 4 bases of the junction unmatched. CDR1 and CDR2 (germline): LNHDA, SQIVND (reference sequence). The CDR3 is 16 residues long. The DNA for the CDR3 is TGTGCCAGTAGTATCCTAGCGGGAGGGCCTACAGATACGCAGTATTTT. Its translation is CASSILAGGPTDTQYF.

V usage is TRBV28 and J usage is TRBJ1-2; 9 bases match TRBD1. The CDR3 extends over 16 amino acids. Germline lookup yields CDR1 MDHEN and CDR2 SYDVKM. With V trimmed by 1 base and J by 6 bases, 9 bases remained unmatched. The CDR3 nucleotides are TGTGCCAGCAGTTTATACGGGACAGGGCAATCTCATGGCTACACCTTC. Its protein is CASSLYGTGQSHGYTF.

This clone was detected only a few times. The chain recombines TRBV4-2 with TRBJ2-5, with 8 positions matching TRBD1. The CDR3 spans 16 residues. Germline V gives CDR1 LGHNA, CDR2 YNFKEQ. Trimming took 2 bases from V and 5 from J; bases not matched to a gene: 10. CDR3 sequence: CASSQFDRGIGETQYF. DNA for the CDR3: TGTGCCAGCAGCCAATTTGACAGGGGAATTGGCGAGACCCAGTACTTC.

This clone was seen only a few times. CDR3 protein: CATRVANTGELFF. The DNA for the CDR3 is TGTGCCACCAGGGTGGCTAACACCGGGGAGCTGTTTTTT. This chain connects TRBV28 to TRBJ2-2; D possibly corresponds to TRBD1 (5 bases). The V gene's germline CDR1 is MDHEN and CDR2 SYDVKM. The CDR3 loop spans 13 amino acids. V was pared by 10 bases and J by 2 bases, with 11 bases between. The whole variable domain, filled in from reference TRBV28 and TRBJ2-2, reads DVKVTQSSRYLVKRTGEKVFLECVQDMDHENMFWYRQDPGLGLRLIYFSYDVKMKEKGDIPEGYSVSREKKERFSLILESASTNQTSMYLCATRVANTGELFFGEGSRLTVL.

V gene TRBV6-5 combines with J gene TRBJ1-1; TRBD1 is a possible D gene (5 bases). This CDR3 is 14 amino acids long. Germline loops: CDR1 MNHEY, CDR2 SVGAGI. V was pared by 4 bases and J by 1 base, with 10 bases between. CDR3 in amino acids: CASSLGVGNTEAFF. As DNA, the CDR3 is TGTGCCAGCAGTTTAGGGGTGGGGAACACTGAAGCTTTCTTT.

The rearrangement links TRBV5-1 to TRBJ2-2, with 7 bases aligning to TRBD1. Trimming at V came to 0 bases and at J to 4 bases, leaving 6 bases not matched to a gene. The CDR3 consists of 16 residues. Germline CDR1 and CDR2: SGHRS and YFSETQ. The CDR3 nucleotides read TGCGCCAGCAGCTTGGAAGTCAGGGGGACCACCGGGGAGCTGTTTTTT. It translates to CASSLEVRGTTGELFF.